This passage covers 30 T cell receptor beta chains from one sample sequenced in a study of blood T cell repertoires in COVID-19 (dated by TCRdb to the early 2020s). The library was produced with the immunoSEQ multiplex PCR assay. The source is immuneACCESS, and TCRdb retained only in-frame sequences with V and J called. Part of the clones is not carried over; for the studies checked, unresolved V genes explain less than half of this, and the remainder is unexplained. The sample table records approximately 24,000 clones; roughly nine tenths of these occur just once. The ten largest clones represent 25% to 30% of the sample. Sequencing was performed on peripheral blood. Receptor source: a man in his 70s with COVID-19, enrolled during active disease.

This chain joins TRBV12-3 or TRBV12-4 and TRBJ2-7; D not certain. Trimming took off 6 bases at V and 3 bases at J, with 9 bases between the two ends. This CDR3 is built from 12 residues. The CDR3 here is CASSLTDYEQYF. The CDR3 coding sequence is TGTGCCAGCAGCCTAACAGACTACGAGCAGTACTTC.

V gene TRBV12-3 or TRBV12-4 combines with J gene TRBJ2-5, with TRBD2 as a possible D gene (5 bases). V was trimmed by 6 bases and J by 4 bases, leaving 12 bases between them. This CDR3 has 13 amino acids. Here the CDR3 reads CASSNRAGETQYF. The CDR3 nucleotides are TGTGCCAGCAGCAACCGGGCGGGAGAGACCCAGTACTTC.

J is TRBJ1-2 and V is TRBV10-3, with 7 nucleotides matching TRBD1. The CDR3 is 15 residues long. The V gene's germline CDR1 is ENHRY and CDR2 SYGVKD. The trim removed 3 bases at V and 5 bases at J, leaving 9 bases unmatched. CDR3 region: CAISDSGPGGYGYTF. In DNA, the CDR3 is TGTGCCATCAGTGACAGTGGGCCAGGGGGTTATGGCTACACCTTC.

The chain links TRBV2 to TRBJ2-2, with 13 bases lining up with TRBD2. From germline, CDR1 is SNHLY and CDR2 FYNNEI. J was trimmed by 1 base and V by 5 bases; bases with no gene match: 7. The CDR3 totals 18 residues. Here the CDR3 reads CASSWTSGRNWNTGELFF. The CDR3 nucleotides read TGTGCCAGCAGTTGGACTAGCGGGAGAAACTGGAACACCGGGGAGCTGTTTTTT.

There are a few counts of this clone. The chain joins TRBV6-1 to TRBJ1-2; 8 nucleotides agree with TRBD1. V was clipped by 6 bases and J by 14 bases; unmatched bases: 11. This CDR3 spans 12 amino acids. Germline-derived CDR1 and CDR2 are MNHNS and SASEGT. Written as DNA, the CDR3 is TGTGCCAGCAGCTACCCGGGACAGGCTTCTACCTTC. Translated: CASSYPGQASTF.

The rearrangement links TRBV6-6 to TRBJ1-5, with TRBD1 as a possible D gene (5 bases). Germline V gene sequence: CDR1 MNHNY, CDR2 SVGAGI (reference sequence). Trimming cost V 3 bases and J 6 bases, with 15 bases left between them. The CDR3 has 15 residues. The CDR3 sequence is CASSYGGSSGQPQHF. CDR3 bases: TGTGCCAGCAGTTATGGGGGGTCCTCCGGTCAGCCCCAGCATTTT.

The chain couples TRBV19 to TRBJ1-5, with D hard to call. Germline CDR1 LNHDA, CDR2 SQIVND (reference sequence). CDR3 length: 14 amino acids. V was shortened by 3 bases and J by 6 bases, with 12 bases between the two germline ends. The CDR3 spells CASSMAAGGQPQHF. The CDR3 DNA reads TGTGCCAGTAGTATGGCAGCGGGTGGTCAGCCCCAGCATTTT.

CDR3 sequence: CASSERGVNYGYTF. The CDR3 DNA reads TGTGCCAGCAGTGAACGGGGGGTGAACTATGGCTACACCTTC. This chain joins TRBV6-1 and TRBJ1-2, with D possibly being TRBD1 (5 bases). In germline, CDR1 is MNHNS, CDR2 SASEGT. This CDR3 is built from 14 residues. V was pared by 2 bases and J by 2 bases, with 9 bases between.

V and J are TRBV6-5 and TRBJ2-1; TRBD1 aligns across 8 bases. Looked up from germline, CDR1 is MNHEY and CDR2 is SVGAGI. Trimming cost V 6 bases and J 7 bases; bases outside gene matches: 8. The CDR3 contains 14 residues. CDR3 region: CASRAIRDRNEQFF. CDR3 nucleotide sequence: TGTGCCAGCAGAGCCATCCGGGACAGGAATGAGCAGTTCTTC.

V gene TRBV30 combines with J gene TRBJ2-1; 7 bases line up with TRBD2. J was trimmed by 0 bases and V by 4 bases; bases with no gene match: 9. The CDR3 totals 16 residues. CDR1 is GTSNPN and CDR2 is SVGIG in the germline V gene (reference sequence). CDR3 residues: CAWTRRGGSSYNEQFF. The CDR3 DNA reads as TGTGCCTGGACCCGGAGGGGAGGGAGCTCCTACAATGAGCAGTTCTTC.

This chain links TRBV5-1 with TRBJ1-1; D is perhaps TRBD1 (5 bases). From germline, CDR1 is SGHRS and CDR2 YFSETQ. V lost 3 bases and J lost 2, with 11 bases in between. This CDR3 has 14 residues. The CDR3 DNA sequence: TGCGCCAGCAGCTGGGATACAGGCAACACTGAAGCTTTCTTT. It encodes CASSWDTGNTEAFF.

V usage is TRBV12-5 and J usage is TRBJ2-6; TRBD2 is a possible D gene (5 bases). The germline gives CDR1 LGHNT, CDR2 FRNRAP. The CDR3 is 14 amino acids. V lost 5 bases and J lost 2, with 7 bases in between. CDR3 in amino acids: CASGEGAGANVLTF. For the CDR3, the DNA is TGTGCTAGTGGTGAGGGTGCTGGGGCCAACGTCCTGACTTTC. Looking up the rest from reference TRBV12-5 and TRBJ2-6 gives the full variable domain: DARVTQTPRHKVTEMGQEVTMRCQPILGHNTVFWYRQTMMQGLELLAYFRNRAPLDDSGMPKDRFSAEMPDATLATLKIQPSEPRDSAVYFCASGEGAGANVLTFGAGSRLTVL.

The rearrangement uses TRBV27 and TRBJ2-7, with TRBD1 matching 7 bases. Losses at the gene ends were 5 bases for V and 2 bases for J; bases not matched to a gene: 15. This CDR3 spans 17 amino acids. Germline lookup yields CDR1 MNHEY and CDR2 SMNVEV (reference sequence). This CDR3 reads CASSITGARRPAYEQYF. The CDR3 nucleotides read TGTGCCAGCAGTATTACAGGGGCAAGGCGCCCCGCCTACGAGCAGTACTTC.

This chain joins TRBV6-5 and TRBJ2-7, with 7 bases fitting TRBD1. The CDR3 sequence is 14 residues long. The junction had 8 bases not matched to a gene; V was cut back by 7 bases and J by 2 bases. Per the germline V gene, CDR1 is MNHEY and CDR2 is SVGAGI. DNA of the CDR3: TGTGCCAGCATGGGGACAGTCCCTCCCTACGAGCAGTACTTC. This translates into CASMGTVPPYEQYF.

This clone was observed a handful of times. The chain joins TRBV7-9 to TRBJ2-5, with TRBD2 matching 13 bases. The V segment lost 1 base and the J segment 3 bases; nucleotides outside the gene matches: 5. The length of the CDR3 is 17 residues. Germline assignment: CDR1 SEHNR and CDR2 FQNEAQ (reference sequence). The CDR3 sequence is CASSLGSGTSGKETQYF. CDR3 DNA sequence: TGTGCCAGCAGCTTAGGTTCCGGGACTAGCGGGAAAGAGACCCAGTACTTC.

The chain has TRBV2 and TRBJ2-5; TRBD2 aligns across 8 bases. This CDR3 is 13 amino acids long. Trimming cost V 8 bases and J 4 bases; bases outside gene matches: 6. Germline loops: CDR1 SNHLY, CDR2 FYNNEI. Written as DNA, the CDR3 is TGTGCCAGCTCGGGGGGGATACGAGAGACCCAGTACTTC. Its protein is CASSGGIRETQYF.

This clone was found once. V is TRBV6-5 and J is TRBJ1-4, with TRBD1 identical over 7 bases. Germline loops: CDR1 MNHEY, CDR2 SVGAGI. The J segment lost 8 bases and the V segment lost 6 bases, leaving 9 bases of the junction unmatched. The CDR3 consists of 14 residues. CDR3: CASRRQGVSEKLFF. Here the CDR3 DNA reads TGTGCCAGCAGACGACAGGGAGTCTCCGAAAAACTGTTTTTT.

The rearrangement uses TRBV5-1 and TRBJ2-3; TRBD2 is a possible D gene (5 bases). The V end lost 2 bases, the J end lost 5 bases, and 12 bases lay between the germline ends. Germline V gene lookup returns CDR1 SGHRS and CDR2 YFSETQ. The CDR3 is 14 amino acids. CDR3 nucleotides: TGCGCCAGCAGCTTAACCCCGGCGGGAGATACGCAGTATTTT. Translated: CASSLTPAGDTQYF.

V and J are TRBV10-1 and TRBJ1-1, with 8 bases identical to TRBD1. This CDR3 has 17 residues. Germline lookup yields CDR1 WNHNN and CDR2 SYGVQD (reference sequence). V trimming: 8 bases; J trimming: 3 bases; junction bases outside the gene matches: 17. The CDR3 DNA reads TGCGCCAGCCGAAAACCCCCGAACAGGGGGATATACACTGAAGCTTTCTTT. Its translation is CASRKPPNRGIYTEAFF.

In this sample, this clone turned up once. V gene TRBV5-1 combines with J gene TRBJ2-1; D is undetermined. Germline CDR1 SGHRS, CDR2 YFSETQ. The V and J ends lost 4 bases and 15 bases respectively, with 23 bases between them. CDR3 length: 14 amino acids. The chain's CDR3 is CASSGFRVERQLFF. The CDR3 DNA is TGCGCCAGCAGCGGCTTCCGGGTCGAACGTCAGCTGTTCTTC.

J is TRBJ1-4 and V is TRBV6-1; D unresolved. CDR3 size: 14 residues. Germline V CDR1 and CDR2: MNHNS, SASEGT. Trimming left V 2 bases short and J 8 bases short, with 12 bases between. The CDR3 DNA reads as TGTGCCAGCAGTGAAAACAGCCGGGGAGAAAAACTGTTTTTT. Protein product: CASSENSRGEKLFF.

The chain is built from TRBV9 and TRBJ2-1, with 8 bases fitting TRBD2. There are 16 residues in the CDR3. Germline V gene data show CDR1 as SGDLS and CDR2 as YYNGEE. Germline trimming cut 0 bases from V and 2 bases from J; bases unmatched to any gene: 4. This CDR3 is CASSVVAGGAYNEQFF. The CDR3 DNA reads TGTGCCAGCAGCGTAGTGGCGGGAGGCGCCTACAATGAGCAGTTCTTC.

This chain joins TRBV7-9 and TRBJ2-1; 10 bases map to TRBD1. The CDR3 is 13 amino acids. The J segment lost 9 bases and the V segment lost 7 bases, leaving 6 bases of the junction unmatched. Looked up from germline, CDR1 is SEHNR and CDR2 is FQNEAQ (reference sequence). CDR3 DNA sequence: TGTGCCAGCAAAGGACAGGGGGAAGGTGAGCAGTTCTTC. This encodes CASKGQGEGEQFF.

Written as DNA, the CDR3 is TGTGCCAGCAGCTTATGGGACAGGGGGCAAGAAAAACTGTTTTTT. Amino acid sequence: CASSLWDRGQEKLFF. This chain uses TRBV7-8 with TRBJ1-4; 12 nucleotides match TRBD1. With V trimmed by 2 bases and J by 8 bases, 3 bases remained unmatched. The length of the CDR3 is 15 residues. Germline CDR1 reads SGHVS; CDR2 reads FQNEAQ.

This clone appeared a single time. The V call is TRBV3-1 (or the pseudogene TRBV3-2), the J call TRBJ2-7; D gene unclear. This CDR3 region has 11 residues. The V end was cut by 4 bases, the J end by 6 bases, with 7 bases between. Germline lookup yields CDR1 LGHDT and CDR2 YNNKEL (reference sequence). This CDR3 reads CASSLSSEQYF. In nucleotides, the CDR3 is TGTGCCAGCAGCCTCTCTAGCGAGCAGTACTTC.

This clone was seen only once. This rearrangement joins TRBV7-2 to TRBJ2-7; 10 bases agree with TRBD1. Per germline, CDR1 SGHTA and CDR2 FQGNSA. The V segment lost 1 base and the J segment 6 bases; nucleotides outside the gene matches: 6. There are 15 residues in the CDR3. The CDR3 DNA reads TGTGCCAGCAGCTTAGTGGGGACAGGGGCTGCCGAGCAGTACTTC. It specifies CASSLVGTGAAEQYF.

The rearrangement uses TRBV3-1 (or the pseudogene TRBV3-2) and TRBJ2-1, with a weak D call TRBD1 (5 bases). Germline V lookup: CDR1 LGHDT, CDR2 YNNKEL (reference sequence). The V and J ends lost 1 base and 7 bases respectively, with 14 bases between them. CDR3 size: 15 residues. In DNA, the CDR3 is TGTGCCAGCAGCCAAGGGAAGGGGTATGGAAATGAGCAGTTCTTC. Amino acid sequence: CASSQGKGYGNEQFF.

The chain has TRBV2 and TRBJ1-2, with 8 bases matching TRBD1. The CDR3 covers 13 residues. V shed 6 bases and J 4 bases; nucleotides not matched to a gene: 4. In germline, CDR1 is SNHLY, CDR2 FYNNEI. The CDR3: CASSADRGYGYTF. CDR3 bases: TGTGCCAGCAGCGCCGACAGGGGCTATGGCTACACCTTC.

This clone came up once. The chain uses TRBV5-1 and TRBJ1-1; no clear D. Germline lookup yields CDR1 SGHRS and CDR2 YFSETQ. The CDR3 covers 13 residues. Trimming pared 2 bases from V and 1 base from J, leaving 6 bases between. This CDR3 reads CASSFEGNTEAFF. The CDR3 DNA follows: TGCGCCAGCAGCTTTGAGGGGAACACTGAAGCTTTCTTT.

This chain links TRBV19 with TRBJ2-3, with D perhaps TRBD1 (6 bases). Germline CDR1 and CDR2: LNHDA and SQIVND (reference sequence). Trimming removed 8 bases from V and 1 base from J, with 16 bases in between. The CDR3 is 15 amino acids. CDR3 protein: CASSPRAGGTDTQYF. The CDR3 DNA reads TGTGCCAGTTCCCCCCGGGCAGGGGGCACAGATACGCAGTATTTT.